These 24 T cell receptor beta chains share one sample of origin, sequenced in a study of blood T cell repertoires in COVID-19. Libraries were prepared by immunoSEQ multiplex PCR; TCRdb keeps only in-frame clonotypes and omits some of them. The data hold 140,000 to 150,000 clones, with around 85% observed a single time. Sequencing was done on a sample of peripheral blood. The source of these receptors is a woman in her forties with active or convalescent COVID-19.

J is TRBJ1-1 and V is TRBV5-8, with TRBD1 matching over 10 bases. The CDR3 has 14 amino acids. Germline V gene data show CDR1 as SGHTS and CDR2 as YDEGEE. V trimming: 2 bases; J trimming: 5 bases; junction bases outside the gene matches: 3. Here the CDR3 reads CASSLMGQGTEAFF. The CDR3 nucleotides are TGTGCCAGCAGCTTAATGGGACAGGGGACTGAAGCTTTCTTT.

This chain links TRBV19 with TRBJ2-7; D might be TRBD1 (6 bases). CDR3 length: 15 residues. Trimming removed 5 bases at V and 0 bases at J, with 14 bases between. Germline CDR1 is LNHDA and CDR2 is SQIVND (reference sequence). The CDR3 region is CASSGSGVPSYEQYF. The CDR3 DNA reads TGTGCCAGTAGTGGTTCAGGGGTCCCCTCCTACGAGCAGTACTTC.

The chain is built from TRBV7-9 and TRBJ2-1, with 13 bases aligning to TRBD2. This CDR3 is built from 15 residues. The ends lost 6 bases at V and 7 bases at J; junction bases unmatched: 6. Germline V gene data show CDR1 as SEHNR and CDR2 as FQNEAQ (reference sequence). In DNA form, the CDR3 reads TGTGCCAGCAGTTGGACTAGCGGGAGAGGGAATGAGCAGTTCTTC. Translated: CASSWTSGRGNEQFF.

This clone was counted a single time. The rearrangement joins TRBV19 to TRBJ1-3; D possibly corresponds to TRBD1 (6 bases). This CDR3 comprises 16 residues. Germline V gene data show CDR1 as LNHDA and CDR2 as SQIVND (reference sequence). V shed 4 bases and J shed 0 bases, with 13 bases lying between them. The CDR3 spells CASSTQGRSSGNTIYF. The CDR3 bases are TGTGCCAGTAGTACCCAGGGGCGGTCCTCTGGAAACACCATATATTTT.

CDR3 loop: CASSVANRGPYEQYF. CDR3 in DNA: TGTGCCAGCAGCGTAGCTAACAGGGGGCCCTACGAGCAGTACTTC. The chain employs TRBV9 and TRBJ2-7; 9 bases are a match to TRBD1. The germline gives CDR1 SGDLS, CDR2 YYNGEE. The CDR3 is 15 amino acids. The V and J ends lost 0 bases and 2 bases, in that order; junction bases with no gene match: 3.

This chain links TRBV19 with TRBJ1-2; D gene unclear. Germline-derived CDR1 and CDR2 are LNHDA and SQIVND (reference sequence). Between the trimmed V and J ends, which lost 3 bases and 5 bases, there was a span of 19 bases. The CDR3 is made up of 16 amino acids. The CDR3 region has the DNA TGTGCCAGTAGTATGATGGGTAGAGGCAGCCTTTATGGCTACACCTTC. It yields the protein CASSMMGRGSLYGYTF. The variable domain in full, with the rest retrieved from reference TRBV19 and TRBJ1-2, is DGGITQSPKYLFRKEGQNVTLSCEQNLNHDAMYWYRQDPGQGLRLIYYSQIVNDFQKGDIAEGYSVSREKKESFPLTVTSAQKNPTAFYLCASSMMGRGSLYGYTFGSGTRLTVV.

The chain combines TRBV20-1 with TRBJ2-5; maybe TRBD2 (5 bases). Germline V gene lookup returns CDR1 DFQATT and CDR2 SNEGSKA (reference sequence). Trimming took off 6 bases at V and 4 bases at J, with 15 bases between the two ends. The CDR3 spans 13 residues. The CDR3 coding sequence is TGCAGTGCCAGTCCTCTAGCCAGAGAGACCCAGTACTTC. This sequence encodes CSASPLARETQYF.

The gene calls are TRBV3-1 (or the pseudogene TRBV3-2) and TRBJ1-2; TRBD1 agrees at 7 bases. CDR1 and CDR2 from the germline V gene are LGHDT and YNNKEL (reference sequence). J lost 1 base, V lost 2 bases, and 7 bases had no gene match. CDR3 length: 16 amino acids. CDR3 region: CASSQLGGQVNYGYTF. As DNA, the CDR3 is TGTGCCAGCAGCCAACTCGGCGGACAGGTTAACTATGGCTACACCTTC.

The V gene is TRBV11-2, the J gene TRBJ2-1; D might be TRBD1 (5 bases). This CDR3 is built from 13 residues. V was pared by 7 bases and J by 2 bases, with 9 bases between. Germline V lookup: CDR1 SGHAT, CDR2 FQNNGV. CDR3 region: CASKDTAYNEQFF. The CDR3 nucleotides read TGTGCCAGCAAGGACACGGCCTACAATGAGCAGTTCTTC.

The chain links TRBV19 to TRBJ1-4; unclear D gene. With 2 bases removed from V and 0 bases from J, the gap between germline ends came to 7 bases. The germline gives CDR1 LNHDA, CDR2 SQIVND (reference sequence). The CDR3 is made up of 15 amino acids. The CDR3 reads CASSIWPTTNEKLFF. The CDR3 region has the DNA TGTGCCAGTAGTATATGGCCAACAACTAATGAAAAACTGTTTTTT.

The chain uses TRBV2 and TRBJ2-1; 9 bases fit TRBD2. The CDR3 has 13 amino acids. Trimming cost V 7 bases and J 10 bases; bases outside gene matches: 8. CDR1 and CDR2 (germline): SNHLY, FYNNEI. This CDR3 reads CASTRGTSGEQFF. The CDR3 DNA reads as TGTGCCAGCACTAGGGGAACTAGCGGGGAGCAGTTCTTC.

The J gene is TRBJ2-2, the V gene TRBV19, with TRBD1 matching 7 bases. The CDR3 has 15 residues. Losses at the gene ends were 4 bases for V and 6 bases for J; bases not matched to a gene: 8. CDR1 and CDR2 from the germline V gene are LNHDA and SQIVND (reference sequence). Here the CDR3 DNA reads TGTGCCAGTAGTACCGACAGGGCCGCAGCCGGGGAGCTGTTTTTT. Its translation: CASSTDRAAAGELFF.

The chain combines TRBV30 with TRBJ1-3; D is perhaps TRBD1 (5 bases). There are 15 residues in the CDR3. V lost 4 bases and J 4 bases, leaving 17 bases between the germline ends. Germline V CDR1 and CDR2: GTSNPN, SVGIG (reference sequence). The chain's CDR3 is CAWKRSAGSGNTIYF. The DNA of the CDR3 is TGTGCCTGGAAGAGGAGCGCAGGGTCCGGAAACACCATATATTTT. Full variable domain (remainder filled in from reference TRBV30 and TRBJ1-3): SQTIHQWPATLVQPVGSPLSLECTVEGTSNPNLYWYRQAAGRGLQLLFYSVGIGQISSEVPQNLSASRPQDRQFILSSKKLLLSDSGFYLCAWKRSAGSGNTIYFGEGSWLTVV.

This clone was detected only once. The rearrangement links TRBV10-3 to TRBJ1-1, with TRBD1 matching 7 bases. After removal of 6 bases from V and 1 base from J, the junction contained 5 bases not matched to a gene. Germline CDR1 is ENHRY and CDR2 is SYGVKD. The CDR3 sequence is 14 residues long. The CDR3 coding sequence is TGTGCCATCAGCCTAGGGGGCGCGAACACTGAAGCTTTCTTT. Protein: CAISLGGANTEAFF.

The chain employs TRBV7-2 and TRBJ1-1, with D hard to call. V was cut by 2 bases and J by 1 base, with 8 bases left in between. Germline V gene data show CDR1 as SGHTA and CDR2 as FQGNSA. The CDR3 extends over 14 amino acids. The CDR3 region is CASSLNPGNTEAFF. CDR3 sequence (DNA): TGTGCCAGCAGCTTAAATCCGGGGAACACTGAAGCTTTCTTT.

The chain links TRBV29-1 to TRBJ2-1; the D gene is possibly TRBD2 (6 bases). CDR3 length: 12 residues. The V end lost 7 bases, the J end lost 2 bases, and 9 bases lay between the germline ends. Germline V gives CDR1 SQVTM, CDR2 ANQGSEA. CDR3 in amino acids: CSARRAYNEQFF. CDR3 bases: TGCAGCGCTAGGAGGGCCTACAATGAGCAGTTCTTC.

The CDR3 DNA sequence: TGCGCCAGCAGCTACCCGGAGGGAAACACCATATATTTT. Translation gives CASSYPEGNTIYF. The chain carries TRBV5-1 and TRBJ1-3, with unresolved D. Germline CDR1 SGHRS, CDR2 YFSETQ. The CDR3 spans 13 residues. Trimming removed 3 bases from V and 4 bases from J, with 8 bases in between.

The rearrangement links TRBV4-1 to TRBJ2-6; TRBD1 is a possible D gene (7 bases). Germline V gene sequence: CDR1 MGHRA, CDR2 YSYEKL. CDR3 length equals 19 residues. Trimming shortened V by 0 bases and J by 1 base, and 16 bases separated the two germline ends. CDR3 DNA sequence: TGCGCCAGCAGCCAAGACCATGGCGGGACAGTATCTGGGGCCAACGTCCTGACTTTC. This codes for CASSQDHGGTVSGANVLTF.

The gene calls are TRBV28 and TRBJ1-3, with a weak D call TRBD1 (5 bases). There are 13 residues in the CDR3. The germline V and J ends were trimmed by 10 bases and 4 bases, with 14 bases remaining between them. CDR1 and CDR2 (germline): MDHEN, SYDVKM. The CDR3 DNA is TGTGCCACCCTGGGGGGGGGAGGAAACACCATATATTTT. Translating gives CATLGGGGNTIYF. The complete variable domain, with remaining parts taken from reference TRBV28 and TRBJ1-3, reads DVKVTQSSRYLVKRTGEKVFLECVQDMDHENMFWYRQDPGLGLRLIYFSYDVKMKEKGDIPEGYSVSREKKERFSLILESASTNQTSMYLCATLGGGGNTIYFGEGSWLTVV.

The J gene is TRBJ2-2, the V gene TRBV19; 7 nucleotides line up with TRBD1. V trimming: 4 bases; J trimming: 2 bases; junction bases outside the gene matches: 4. Germline values: CDR1 LNHDA, CDR2 SQIVND (reference sequence). The CDR3 totals 15 residues. CDR3 sequence: CASSRQGVNTGELFF. For the CDR3, the DNA is TGTGCCAGTAGTAGGCAGGGGGTCAACACCGGGGAGCTGTTTTTT.

This chain uses TRBV19 with TRBJ2-1; 7 bases fit TRBD2. The CDR3 runs 13 residues. Looked up from germline, CDR1 is LNHDA and CDR2 is SQIVND (reference sequence). J gave up 3 bases and V 7 bases, and 3 bases lay outside the gene matches. The chain's CDR3 is CASKGGIYNEQFF. CDR3 nucleotides: TGTGCCAGTAAGGGAGGGATCTACAATGAGCAGTTCTTC.

This clone was counted only a few times. The V call is TRBV6-5, the J call TRBJ1-6; TRBD1 matches at 7 bases. The length of the CDR3 is 13 residues. Germline CDR1 is MNHEY and CDR2 is SVGAGI. Trimming cost V 6 bases and J 8 bases; bases outside gene matches: 4. The chain's CDR3 is CASSTGADSPLHF. CDR3 sequence (DNA): TGTGCCAGCAGCACAGGGGCTGATTCACCCCTCCACTTT.

V usage is TRBV19 and J usage is TRBJ1-2, with D possibly TRBD1 on 5 matching bases. The V gene lost 7 bases and the J gene lost 8 bases, with 29 bases spanning the gap. This CDR3 is 17 amino acids long. Germline CDR1 reads LNHDA; CDR2 reads SQIVND (reference sequence). The CDR3 coding sequence is TGTGCCAGTACCTCACGAGGCAGGGTACGCCTCCGCGCGGGCTACACCTTC. The encoded protein is CASTSRGRVRLRAGYTF.

DNA for the CDR3: TGCGCCAGCAGCTGGACAGGGGATGGCTACGAGCAGTACTTC. As protein: CASSWTGDGYEQYF. The genes are TRBV5-1 and TRBJ2-7; 9 positions agree with TRBD1. From germline, CDR1 is SGHRS and CDR2 YFSETQ. V was clipped by 3 bases and J by 3 bases; unmatched bases: 4. The CDR3 spans 14 residues.